The rows below give T cell receptor beta chains drawn from one sample of a study of beta chain features in type 1 diabetes. Assay used: immunoSEQ multiplex PCR; TCRdb lists only in-frame clones, some missing. The sample consists of some 900,000 clones, roughly 16% of them appearing once. Specimen: naive CD4+ T cells from blood. The receptors stem from a woman aged 18-29 years in good health. The CDR3 runs from the conserved cysteine through the conserved F or W. A D gene is named only where the DNA matches it firmly. Size is stated for part of the rows, as once, few or many counts, or as a class when the clone is expanded.

v_call	clone_size	d_call	j_call	cdr3_aa	cdr3_nt
TRBV28	NA	TRBD2	TRBJ2-1	CASSFPSGRGNEQFF	TGTGCCAGCAGTTTCCCTAGCGGGAGAGGGAATGAGCAGTTCTTC
TRBV7-2	few	TRBD2	TRBJ2-1	CASSPFSGSEQFF	TGTGCCAGCAGCCCCTTTAGCGGGAGTGAGCAGTTCTTC
TRBV28	NA	NA	TRBJ2-3	CASISSGTDTQYF	TGTGCCAGCATTTCTAGCGGCACAGATACGCAGTATTTT
TRBV6-5	few	NA	TRBJ2-1	CASSYFSGTSVEQFF	TGTGCCAGCAGTTACTTCTCCGGGACATCCGTTGAGCAGTTCTTC
TRBV19	NA	NA	TRBJ1-5	CASRGASQPQHF	TGTGCCAGTAGGGGCGCCAGCCAGCCCCAGCATTTT
TRBV20-1	few	NA	TRBJ2-1	CSAAGLWVQFF	TGCAGTGCCGCCGGGTTGTGGGTGCAGTTCTTC
TRBV28	NA	TRBD1	TRBJ1-4	CASQLPGQTEKLFF	TGTGCCAGCCAGCTACCGGGACAGACCGAAAAACTGTTTTTT
TRBV28	NA	TRBD1	TRBJ2-3	CASSRQGASTDTQYF	TGTGCCAGCAGTCGACAGGGTGCCAGCACAGATACGCAGTATTTT
TRBV6-6	NA	NA	TRBJ2-7	CASSYIQNYEQYF	TGTGCCAGCAGTTATATACAGAACTACGAGCAGTACTTC
TRBV15	few	NA	TRBJ2-2	CATSSGQGNTGELFF	TGTGCCACCAGCAGTGGGCAGGGGAACACCGGGGAGCTGTTTTTT
TRBV9	NA	NA	TRBJ1-1	CASSNTGITEAFF	TGTGCCAGCAGCAATACAGGAATCACTGAAGCTTTCTTT
TRBV7-2	few	NA	TRBJ2-5	CASSLRSGRVGETQYF	TGTGCCAGCAGCTTACGATCGGGCAGGGTCGGGGAGACCCAGTACTTC
TRBV18	NA	TRBD1	TRBJ2-1	CASSPGTGGSYNEQFF	TGTGCCAGCTCACCCGGGACAGGGGGTTCATACAATGAGCAGTTCTTC
TRBV4-3	NA	TRBD2	TRBJ2-3	CASSQELRSGRPDTQYF	TGCGCCAGCAGCCAAGAGTTACGTAGCGGGAGGCCAGATACGCAGTATTTT
TRBV6-1	NA	NA	TRBJ1-1	CASSGATEAFF	TGTGCCAGCAGTGGGGCCACTGAAGCTTTCTTT
TRBV19	NA	NA	TRBJ1-5	CASSTHQQGGGQPQHF	TGTGCCAGTAGTACCCACCAACAGGGCGGTGGTCAGCCCCAGCATTTT